The clone carrying this T cell receptor beta chain was counted between two and nine times. Antigen unknown. With 7 bases removed from V and 12 bases from J, the gap between germline ends came to 33 bases. The CDR3 consists of 17 residues. Germline CDR1 SGHAT, CDR2 FQNNGV. Individual cDNA molecules each received unique molecular identifiers attached to them. A single record per CDR3 protein comes from TCRdb applying MiXCR to the 5' RACE reads. The repertoire consists of more than 90,000 distinct CDR3 sequences, with 13% occurring once and the leading ten covering over 2%. The sample belongs to a study of early T cells in non-severe SARS-CoV-2 infection. Study at large: Unsorted whole blood bulk RNA was sequenced, with unpaired chains.

Regarding the study as a whole: Private and CD4 specificities were missed by VDJdb matching, which favored anti-spike CD8 responses.

The sequence was collected from an adult who was a healthcare worker with PCR-confirmed SARS-CoV-2 infection or an uninfected control (not recorded which). The chain is built from TRBV11-2 and TRBJ1-1; D is uncertain. The sample taken for sequencing was whole blood. The CDR3 region has the DNA TGTGCCAGCACCTCGATCAGTGCGATGCCCCCGATGAGAGAGCCTTTCTTT. Translation: CASTSISAMPPMREPFF.